These 14 T cell receptor beta chains came from one sample sequenced in a study of cytomegalovirus exposure and HLA in healthy donors. PCR involved 60 Vbeta and 13 Jbeta primers. Sequencing used immunoSEQ multiplex PCR; TCRdb keeps in-frame clones, though not all of them. This sample has about 140,000 clones, with roughly 76% found just once. Sequenced material: PBMCs. These receptors originate from a middle-aged woman in good health and CMV-seronegative.

The gene calls are TRBV19 and TRBJ1-1; perhaps TRBD1 as D (6 bases). Germline CDR1 reads LNHDA; CDR2 reads SQIVND (reference sequence). Trimming removed 7 bases from V and 3 bases from J, with 12 bases in between. The CDR3 totals 13 residues. DNA for the CDR3: TGTGCCAGTATCCAACAGGGTTACACTGAAGCTTTCTTT. This encodes CASIQQGYTEAFF.

This rearrangement joins TRBV28 to TRBJ1-1; TRBD1 agrees at 7 bases. V gave up 4 bases and J gave up 5 bases; unmatched junction bases: 10. Per the germline V gene, CDR1 is MDHEN and CDR2 is SYDVKM. This CDR3 has 15 residues. This CDR3 reads CASSSPRGPETEAFF. The CDR3 region has the DNA TGTGCCAGCAGTTCACCTAGGGGGCCGGAAACTGAAGCTTTCTTT.

The chain uses TRBV7-9 and TRBJ1-2, with unresolved D. The CDR3 runs 13 residues. With 5 bases removed from V and 0 bases from J, the gap between germline ends came to 7 bases. Germline values: CDR1 SEHNR, CDR2 FQNEAQ (reference sequence). CDR3 DNA sequence: TGTGCCAGCAGCGGAGGGACTAACTATGGCTACACCTTC. Protein product: CASSGGTNYGYTF.

The chain joins TRBV9 to TRBJ1-4, with TRBD1 matching 7 bases. V gave up 3 bases and J gave up 7 bases; unmatched junction bases: 3. The germline CDR1 and CDR2 sequences are SGDLS and YYNGEE. The CDR3 covers 13 residues. The CDR3 is CASSATGTEKLFF. In DNA form, the CDR3 reads TGTGCCAGCAGCGCGACAGGGACTGAAAAACTGTTTTTT.

The chain recombines TRBV5-1 with TRBJ2-3, with D possibly matching TRBD2 (6 bases). Deletions cut 3 bases from V and 1 base from J, with 9 bases between. CDR3 size: 14 residues. Per germline, CDR1 SGHRS and CDR2 YFSETQ. CDR3 residues: CASSSGVGTDTQYF. The CDR3 DNA reads TGCGCCAGCAGCTCGGGGGTTGGCACAGATACGCAGTATTTT.

This clone was found a few times. The chain carries TRBV5-4 and TRBJ2-2, with TRBD1 as a possible D gene (6 bases). The V end lost 7 bases, the J end lost 4 bases, and 14 bases lay between the germline ends. Germline CDR1 SGHNT, CDR2 YYREEE (reference sequence). The CDR3 spans 14 residues. The CDR3 protein is CASENTGSTGELFF. CDR3 coding DNA: TGTGCCAGCGAGAACACAGGGTCCACCGGGGAGCTGTTTTTT. The full variable domain, its missing parts supplied by reference TRBV5-4 and TRBJ2-2, is ETGVTQSPTHLIKTRGQQVTLRCSSQSGHNTVSWYQQALGQGPQFIFQYYREEENGRGNFPPRFSGLQFPNYSSELNVNALELDDSALYLCASENTGSTGELFFGEGSRLTVL.

The CDR3: CASSLSGIGGYTF. The CDR3 DNA reads as TGTGCCAGCAGTTTATCAGGGATTGGAGGCTACACCTTC. This chain uses TRBV28 with TRBJ1-2, with a tentative D call TRBD1 (5 bases). The V and J ends lost 1 base and 8 bases respectively, with 11 bases between them. Germline V gene sequence: CDR1 MDHEN, CDR2 SYDVKM. CDR3 length: 13 amino acids.

This chain uses TRBV4-2 with TRBJ2-2; D perhaps matches TRBD2 (6 bases). V was trimmed by 0 bases and J by 3 bases, leaving 14 bases between them. Germline V gene sequence: CDR1 LGHNA, CDR2 YNFKEQ. The CDR3 extends over 17 amino acids. This CDR3 is CASSQDHAGMDTGELFF. For the CDR3, the DNA is TGTGCCAGCAGCCAAGATCATGCGGGGATGGACACCGGGGAGCTGTTTTTT.

This chain connects TRBV5-1 to TRBJ2-5, with 8 bases that match TRBD1. Germline CDR1 SGHRS, CDR2 YFSETQ. V lost 3 bases and J lost 5; bases outside the gene matches: 6. The CDR3 runs 14 residues. The CDR3 nucleotides are TGCGCCAGCAGCTCCCAGGGGGCACGGGAGACCCAGTACTTC. It encodes CASSSQGARETQYF.

The chain joins TRBV28 to TRBJ1-3, with D possibly being TRBD1 (6 bases). Trimming pared 4 bases from V and 2 bases from J, leaving 9 bases between. Germline V lookup: CDR1 MDHEN, CDR2 SYDVKM. CDR3 length: 14 amino acids. CDR3 DNA: TGTGCCAGCAGTTCACAGGGTACTGGAAACACCATATATTTT. This translates into CASSSQGTGNTIYF.

A word on this clone: At one boundary the junction diverges from the germline segment, which might be a read error. Other DNA variants within this sample encode the same CDR3. J is TRBJ1-6 and V is TRBV6-1; 8 positions agree with TRBD1. Germline CDR1 is MNHNS and CDR2 is SASEGT. The CDR3 sequence is 14 residues long. CDR3 in amino acids: CASSVTGADSPLHF. The CDR3 DNA follows: TGCGCCAGCAGTGTGACAGGGGCTGATTCACCCCTCCACTTT.

This chain connects TRBV5-4 to TRBJ1-1, with D possibly being TRBD1 (6 bases). In germline, CDR1 is SGHNT, CDR2 YYREEE (reference sequence). This CDR3 comprises 16 residues. V was pared by 0 bases and J by 0 bases, with 12 bases between. CDR3 DNA sequence: TGTGCCAGCAGCTTGGGCGGACAGTCCATGAACACTGAAGCTTTCTTT. This codes for CASSLGGQSMNTEAFF.

The V call is TRBV5-4, the J call TRBJ1-1; D remains unclear. CDR1 and CDR2 from the germline V gene are SGHNT and YYREEE (reference sequence). The germline V and J ends were trimmed by 5 bases and 0 bases, with 14 bases remaining between them. The CDR3 is made up of 15 amino acids. The DNA for the CDR3 is TGTGCCAGCAGGGTAGCACGGGAAGTGAACACTGAAGCTTTCTTT. Translating gives CASRVAREVNTEAFF.

This clone appeared a few times. The CDR3 sequence is CASMLNGLTQETQYF. CDR3 sequence (DNA): TGTGCCAGCATGTTAAACGGACTTACCCAAGAGACCCAGTACTTC. This chain uses TRBV6-5 with TRBJ2-5, with TRBD2 as a possible D gene (5 bases). Trimming shortened V by 7 bases and J by 1 base, and 16 bases separated the two germline ends. This CDR3 region has 15 residues. Germline CDR1 MNHEY, CDR2 SVGAGI.